The 31 T cell receptor beta chains given below trace back to one sample, sequenced in a study of blood T cell repertoires in COVID-19. This table comes from immunoSEQ multiplex PCR, and its TCRdb copy is limited to in-frame clones, with some not included. The sample has fewer than 400,000 clones, around 84% seen once. The sequenced sample consisted of peripheral blood. The receptors stem from a woman aged 18-30 years with acute or convalescent COVID-19.

The chain recombines TRBV2 with TRBJ1-3; 9 bases align to TRBD1. With 2 bases clipped from V and 0 bases from J, the junction kept 8 bases outside the gene matches. The CDR3 is 18 amino acids. Germline V gene data show CDR1 as SNHLY and CDR2 as FYNNEI. Here the CDR3 reads CASSEFLGTGTSGNTIYF. CDR3 DNA sequence: TGTGCCAGCAGTGAATTTTTAGGGACAGGGACCTCTGGAAACACCATATATTTT.

Concerning this clone: Other DNA sequences of this sample code for an identical CDR3. V usage is TRBV5-1 and J usage is TRBJ1-5; D might be TRBD1 (5 bases). The V end lost 2 bases, the J end lost 4 bases, and 10 bases lay between the germline ends. Germline V gene sequence: CDR1 SGHRS, CDR2 YFSETQ. The CDR3 runs to 14 residues. The CDR3 here is CASSFSGGNQPQHF. As DNA, the CDR3 is TGCGCCAGCAGCTTCTCGGGGGGGAATCAGCCCCAGCATTTT. The full variable domain, in which reference TRBV5-1 and TRBJ1-5 provide the parts outside the CDR3, is KAGVTQTPRYLIKTRGQQVTLSCSPISGHRSVSWYQQTPGQGLQFLFEYFSETQRNKGNFPGRFSGRQFSNSRSEMNVSTLELGDSALYLCASSFSGGNQPQHFGDGTRLSIL.

This clone was detected once. The chain has TRBV28 and TRBJ1-2; weak D call: TRBD1 (5 bases). The CDR3 is made up of 13 amino acids. V shed 6 bases and J shed 6 bases, with 14 bases lying between them. In germline, CDR1 is MDHEN, CDR2 SYDVKM. CDR3: CASRGLAMDGYTF. The CDR3, as DNA: TGTGCCAGCAGGGGACTAGCGATGGATGGCTACACCTTC.

The V call is TRBV19, the J call TRBJ1-6; the match to TRBD1 covers 7 bases. The length of the CDR3 is 16 residues. V lost 3 bases and J lost 9; bases outside the gene matches: 11. Germline-derived CDR1 and CDR2 are LNHDA and SQIVND (reference sequence). CDR3 protein: CASSIPGQDASSPLHF. The CDR3 region has the DNA TGTGCCAGTAGTATTCCCGGACAGGACGCCAGTTCACCCCTCCACTTT.

The J gene is TRBJ1-1, the V gene TRBV15; 9 positions match TRBD1. The germline CDR1 and CDR2 sequences are LNHNV and YYDKDF (reference sequence). This CDR3 is built from 14 residues. V dropped 2 bases and J dropped 4; count of bases not matched to a gene: 2. The CDR3 here is CATSRKGQGTEAFF. The CDR3 DNA reads as TGTGCCACCAGCAGAAAGGGACAGGGCACTGAAGCTTTCTTT.

V usage is TRBV4-2 and J usage is TRBJ1-2, with 10 bases that match TRBD1. V gave up 6 bases and J gave up 3 bases; unmatched junction bases: 7. Germline CDR1 is LGHNA and CDR2 is YNFKEQ. The CDR3 spans 15 residues. CDR3 residues: CASRKGQGGDYGYTF. DNA of the CDR3: TGTGCCAGCAGGAAAGGACAGGGGGGCGACTATGGCTACACCTTC.

The V call is TRBV19, the J call TRBJ1-3; no clear D. V gave up 3 bases and J gave up 4 bases, with 22 bases separating them. The germline CDR1 and CDR2 sequences are LNHDA and SQIVND (reference sequence). CDR3 length: 18 amino acids. The CDR3 DNA follows: TGTGCCAGTAGTATCTTTCTACGAGAGACAACGAGAGGAAACACCATATATTTT. As protein: CASSIFLRETTRGNTIYF.

This chain connects TRBV2 to TRBJ2-3; possible D gene TRBD1, 6 bases. Germline CDR1 SNHLY, CDR2 FYNNEI. V shed 8 bases and J shed 2 bases, with 17 bases lying between them. The CDR3 is 15 amino acids. CDR3 residues: CASGRTGMATDTQYF. Here the CDR3 DNA reads TGTGCCAGCGGGAGAACAGGGATGGCCACAGATACGCAGTATTTT.

The chain employs TRBV27 and TRBJ1-1; 8 bases are a match to TRBD1. The germline gives CDR1 MNHEY, CDR2 SMNVEV (reference sequence). The CDR3 has 13 residues. J gave up 4 bases and V 5 bases, and 3 bases lay outside the gene matches. Here the CDR3 reads CASSRDRSTEAFF. The CDR3 DNA is TGTGCCAGCAGTAGGGACAGGTCCACTGAAGCTTTCTTT.

The J gene is TRBJ1-2, the V gene TRBV9; 7 nucleotides align to TRBD1. The CDR3 is 16 amino acids. The J segment lost 0 bases and the V segment lost 3 bases, leaving 8 bases of the junction unmatched. Looked up from germline, CDR1 is SGDLS and CDR2 is YYNGEE. CDR3 region: CASSATGSSSNYGYTF. CDR3 bases: TGTGCCAGCAGCGCGACAGGGTCGTCGTCTAACTATGGCTACACCTTC.

This CDR3 is CASSDPSESETQYF. CDR3 coding DNA: TGTGCCAGTAGCGACCCTAGCGAGAGCGAGACCCAGTACTTC. This chain uses TRBV19 with TRBJ2-5, with a tentative D call TRBD2 (6 bases). V lost 6 bases and J 5 bases, leaving 16 bases between the germline ends. Germline V gene sequence: CDR1 LNHDA, CDR2 SQIVND (reference sequence). CDR3 size: 14 residues.

V gene TRBV6-5 combines with J gene TRBJ2-5; TRBD1 is a possible D gene (6 bases). Germline lookup yields CDR1 MNHEY and CDR2 SVGAGI. Trimming stripped 4 bases from V and 5 bases from J, with 17 bases between. CDR3 length: 15 amino acids. The CDR3 region has the DNA TGTGCCAGCAGTTCCCAAACAGGGAATGGGGAGACCCAGTACTTC. Translated: CASSSQTGNGETQYF.

The J gene is TRBJ2-1, the V gene TRBV19, with D possibly TRBD1 on 5 matching bases. Germline CDR1 and CDR2: LNHDA and SQIVND (reference sequence). The V end was cut by 3 bases, the J end by 3 bases, with 6 bases between. The CDR3 has 13 amino acids. The CDR3 DNA is TGTGCCAGTAGTATCGACAGCTACAATGAGCAGTTCTTC. Translated: CASSIDSYNEQFF.

The rearrangement joins TRBV5-1 to TRBJ2-6, with D perhaps matching TRBD1 (6 bases). Germline lookup yields CDR1 SGHRS and CDR2 YFSETQ. The CDR3 consists of 15 residues. V lost 4 bases to trimming and J lost 0 bases, with 8 bases between them. Here the CDR3 reads CASSPQGSGANVLTF. The CDR3 DNA reads as TGCGCCAGCAGCCCACAGGGCTCTGGGGCCAACGTCCTGACTTTC.

Worth noting for this clone: The sample has other DNA sequences that encode this CDR3 too. The chain employs TRBV6-5 and TRBJ1-1, with D possibly being TRBD1 (5 bases). V lost 5 bases to trimming and J lost 0 bases, with 7 bases between them. Germline V gene data show CDR1 as MNHEY and CDR2 as SVGAGI. The CDR3 length is 13 residues. The CDR3 bases are TGTGCCAGCAGTAGGGGTCTGAACACTGAAGCTTTCTTT. Its protein is CASSRGLNTEAFF.

In DNA form, the CDR3 reads TGCGCCAGCAGCCAAGATCGGAGCTCCTACAATGAGCAGTTCTTC. Translating it yields CASSQDRSSYNEQFF. The V and J genes are TRBV4-1 and TRBJ2-1; D is ambiguous. Trimming stripped 0 bases from V and 0 bases from J, with 6 bases between. CDR3 length equals 15 residues. Germline V gene lookup returns CDR1 MGHRA and CDR2 YSYEKL.

The rearrangement links TRBV13 to TRBJ2-1, with 16 bases matching TRBD2. V lost 4 bases to trimming and J lost 3 bases; unmatched junction nucleotides: 6. The CDR3 is made up of 18 amino acids. Looked up from germline, CDR1 is PRHDT and CDR2 is FYEKMQ (reference sequence). DNA for the CDR3: TGTGCCAGCAGCTGGGGACTAGCGGGAGGGCCAATCTACAATGAGCAGTTCTTC. As protein: CASSWGLAGGPIYNEQFF.

The sample holds one count of this clone. The V and J genes are TRBV11-1 and TRBJ1-1; tentatively, D is TRBD1 (5 bases). Germline assignment: CDR1 SGHAT and CDR2 FQDESV (reference sequence). The CDR3 runs 14 residues. Trimming cost V 3 bases and J 0 bases, with 8 bases left between them. The CDR3 DNA is TGTGCCAGCAGCTTGAAGGGGATGAACACTGAAGCTTTCTTT. It yields the protein CASSLKGMNTEAFF.

This sequence joins TRBV28 and TRBJ1-2; 7 bases are shared with TRBD1. The J segment lost 7 bases and the V segment lost 5 bases, leaving 4 bases of the junction unmatched. The CDR3 sequence is 12 residues long. Looked up from germline, CDR1 is MDHEN and CDR2 is SYDVKM. CDR3 sequence reads: CASSPGQSGYTF. The CDR3 nucleotides are TGTGCCAGCAGTCCGGGACAGAGTGGCTACACCTTC.

The J gene is TRBJ2-7, the V gene TRBV5-1, with a tentative D call TRBD1 (6 bases). The germline CDR1 and CDR2 sequences are SGHRS and YFSETQ. The CDR3 is 14 residues long. The germline V and J ends were trimmed by 8 bases and 1 base, with 16 bases remaining between them. The DNA for the CDR3 is TGCGCCAGTCAACGGGACAACCCTTCCTACGAGCAGTACTTC. Its protein is CASQRDNPSYEQYF. The variable domain in full, with the rest retrieved from reference TRBV5-1 and TRBJ2-7, is KAGVTQTPRYLIKTRGQQVTLSCSPISGHRSVSWYQQTPGQGLQFLFEYFSETQRNKGNFPGRFSGRQFSNSRSEMNVSTLELGDSALYLCASQRDNPSYEQYFGPGTRLTVT.

This chain uses TRBV6-5 with TRBJ1-6; the D is unclear. CDR1 and CDR2 from the germline V gene are MNHEY and SVGAGI. The CDR3 loop spans 14 amino acids. Trimming took off 5 bases at V and 0 bases at J, with 5 bases between the two ends. The CDR3 sequence: CASSQVSYNSPLHF. Written as DNA, the CDR3 is TGTGCCAGCAGTCAGGTCTCCTATAATTCACCCCTCCACTTT.

This chain links TRBV19 with TRBJ2-5, with a possible D match to TRBD2 (6 bases). The CDR3 is 16 residues long. Per the germline V gene, CDR1 is LNHDA and CDR2 is SQIVND (reference sequence). Trimming removed 4 bases at V and 4 bases at J, with 19 bases between. The chain's CDR3 is CASSTGAREVGETQYF. The CDR3 nucleotides read TGTGCCAGTAGTACCGGGGCCAGGGAGGTCGGAGAGACCCAGTACTTC.

This sequence joins TRBV29-1 and TRBJ1-1; 8 bases agree with TRBD1. With 6 bases clipped from V and 0 bases from J, the junction kept 3 bases outside the gene matches. The CDR3 has 13 amino acids. In germline, CDR1 is SQVTM, CDR2 ANQGSEA. The DNA of the CDR3 is TGCAGCGTATCGGGACAGGTGAACACTGAAGCTTTCTTT. Protein product: CSVSGQVNTEAFF.

The rearrangement uses TRBV6-6 and TRBJ1-4; TRBD1 might be the D (6 bases). Germline V lookup: CDR1 MNHNY, CDR2 SVGAGI (reference sequence). V was trimmed by 7 bases and J by 5 bases, leaving 17 bases between them. The CDR3 runs to 15 residues. The CDR3 is CASKPRDIVNEKLFF. The DNA for the CDR3 is TGTGCCAGCAAGCCCCGGGACATCGTGAATGAAAAACTGTTTTTT.

This clone has just one count. V usage is TRBV6-5 and J usage is TRBJ1-5, with unresolved D. Germline-derived CDR1 and CDR2 are MNHEY and SVGAGI. V lost 6 bases and J 0 bases, leaving 12 bases between the germline ends. CDR3 length: 15 residues. The CDR3 loop reads CASSSNGASNQPQHF. The CDR3 DNA sequence: TGTGCCAGCAGCTCAAATGGAGCTAGCAATCAGCCCCAGCATTTT.

This chain uses TRBV28 with TRBJ1-2, with D possibly TRBD1 on 6 matching bases. V lost 5 bases and J 4 bases, leaving 11 bases between the germline ends. CDR1 and CDR2 from the germline V gene are MDHEN and SYDVKM. There are 13 residues in the CDR3. CDR3 amino acids: CASSVPQGYGYTF. CDR3 sequence (DNA): TGTGCCAGCAGTGTACCACAGGGCTATGGCTACACCTTC.

The rearrangement joins TRBV7-2 to TRBJ2-7; 10 bases align to TRBD2. The CDR3 contains 14 residues. The V gene end was trimmed by 6 bases and the J gene end by 6 bases; junction bases not matched to a gene: 8. Germline lookup yields CDR1 SGHTA and CDR2 FQGNSA. The CDR3 nucleotides read TGTGCCAGCAGTTTCCCTAGCGGGAGCGGCGAGCAGTACTTC. Translation: CASSFPSGSGEQYF.

The chain joins TRBV20-1 to TRBJ1-2, with D possibly being TRBD1 (5 bases). Trimming stripped 3 bases from V and 13 bases from J, with 21 bases between. This CDR3 is built from 13 residues. From germline, CDR1 is DFQATT and CDR2 SNEGSKA (reference sequence). CDR3 amino acids: CSASPIGTAEGTF. As DNA, the CDR3 is TGCAGTGCTAGTCCTATAGGGACCGCGGAGGGCACCTTC.

The chain joins TRBV5-8 to TRBJ2-1; D remains unclear. Trimming left V 5 bases short and J 7 bases short, with 13 bases between. CDR1 SGHTS and CDR2 YDEGEE come from the germline V gene. The CDR3 covers 13 residues. Here the CDR3 DNA reads TGTGCCAGCAGGCCGATTGAGAGGAATGAGCAGTTCTTC. This gives the protein CASRPIERNEQFF.

J is TRBJ2-5 and V is TRBV5-1; 9 positions match TRBD1. V was clipped by 4 bases and J by 5 bases; unmatched bases: 9. CDR1 and CDR2 from the germline V gene are SGHRS and YFSETQ. CDR3 length: 15 residues. The CDR3 DNA sequence: TGCGCCAGCAGCGTCAAGACAGGGGGTGGGGAGACCCAGTACTTC. Its protein product is CASSVKTGGGETQYF. The full variable domain, with the rest looked up from reference TRBV5-1 and TRBJ2-5, is KAGVTQTPRYLIKTRGQQVTLSCSPISGHRSVSWYQQTPGQGLQFLFEYFSETQRNKGNFPGRFSGRQFSNSRSEMNVSTLELGDSALYLCASSVKTGGGETQYFGPGTRLLVL.

CDR3 DNA sequence: TGTGCCTCCTCTCCTAGCGGGGACAATGAGCAGTTCTTC. This translates into CASSPSGDNEQFF. The J gene is TRBJ2-1, the V gene TRBV19, with 9 bases lining up with TRBD2. CDR3 size: 13 residues. Germline CDR1 is LNHDA and CDR2 is SQIVND (reference sequence). V lost 11 bases to trimming and J lost 5 bases; unmatched junction nucleotides: 7.